What follows describes a single TCR beta chain. Germline V CDR1 and CDR2: SEHNR, FQNEAQ (reference sequence). V lost 4 bases, J lost 0 bases, and 7 bases stayed unmatched. The CDR3 has 16 amino acids. This entry belongs to a study of technical replicates of blood from a few donors. Only in-frame clones appear in the TCRdb table, and some are missing; sequencing was by immunoSEQ multiplex PCR. The sample includes some 87,000 clones, more than 85% of them seen just once. Sequenced input: T cells isolated from PBMCs. The chain joins TRBV7-9 to TRBJ1-1, with 8 bases that match TRBD1. The clonotype was recovered from a human donor in good health. CDR3 bases: TGTGCCAGCAGCTACGGACAGGGATCCCTGAACACTGAAGCTTTCTTT. This codes for CASSYGQGSLNTEAFF.